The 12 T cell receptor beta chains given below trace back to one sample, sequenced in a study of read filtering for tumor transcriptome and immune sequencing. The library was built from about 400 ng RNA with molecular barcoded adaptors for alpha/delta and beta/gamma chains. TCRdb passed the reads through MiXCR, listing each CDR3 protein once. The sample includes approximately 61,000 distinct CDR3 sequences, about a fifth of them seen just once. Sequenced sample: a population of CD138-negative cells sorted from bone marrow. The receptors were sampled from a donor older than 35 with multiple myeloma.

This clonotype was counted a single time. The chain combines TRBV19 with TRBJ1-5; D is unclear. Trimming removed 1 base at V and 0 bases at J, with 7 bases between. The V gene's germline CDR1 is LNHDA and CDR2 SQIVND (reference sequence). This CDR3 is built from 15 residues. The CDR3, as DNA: TGTGCCAGTAGTATAGGCCTATATAGCAATCAGCCCCAGCATTTT. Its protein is CASSIGLYSNQPQHF.

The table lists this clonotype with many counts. The chain's CDR3 is CASSHRGEQYF. The CDR3 nucleotides read TGTGCCAGCAGCCACCGTGGGGAGCAGTACTTC. V is TRBV3-1 and J is TRBJ2-7; no clear D. The length of the CDR3 is 11 residues. Germline CDR1 reads LGHDT; CDR2 reads YNNKEL (reference sequence). V lost 3 bases to trimming and J lost 7 bases, with 7 bases between them.

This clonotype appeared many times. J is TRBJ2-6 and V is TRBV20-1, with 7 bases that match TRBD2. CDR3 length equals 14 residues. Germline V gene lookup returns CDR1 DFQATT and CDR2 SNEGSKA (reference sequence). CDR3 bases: TGCAGCTCCGGCGGGGGCTCTGGGGCCAACGTCCTGACTTTC. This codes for CSSGGGSGANVLTF.

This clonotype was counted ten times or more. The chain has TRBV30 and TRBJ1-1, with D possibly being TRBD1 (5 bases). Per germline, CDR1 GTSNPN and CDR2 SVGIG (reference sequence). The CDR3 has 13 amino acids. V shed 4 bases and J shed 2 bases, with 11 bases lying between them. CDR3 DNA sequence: TGTGCCTGGAATCCAGGGAGTAACACTGAAGCTTTCTTT. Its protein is CAWNPGSNTEAFF.

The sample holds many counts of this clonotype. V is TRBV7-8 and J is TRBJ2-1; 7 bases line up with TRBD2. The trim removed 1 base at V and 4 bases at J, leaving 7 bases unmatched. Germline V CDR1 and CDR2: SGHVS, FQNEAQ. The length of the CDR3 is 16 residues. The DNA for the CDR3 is TGTGCCAGCAGCTTAGGGACGGGAGGAATTTACAATGAGCAGTTCTTC. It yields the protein CASSLGTGGIYNEQFF.

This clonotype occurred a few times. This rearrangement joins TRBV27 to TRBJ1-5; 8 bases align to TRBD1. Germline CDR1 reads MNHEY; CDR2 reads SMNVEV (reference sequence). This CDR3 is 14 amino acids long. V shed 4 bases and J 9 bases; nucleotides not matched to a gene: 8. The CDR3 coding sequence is TGTGCCAGCAGTTCACAGGGGGGAAGATCGCCCCAGCATTTT. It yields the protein CASSSQGGRSPQHF.

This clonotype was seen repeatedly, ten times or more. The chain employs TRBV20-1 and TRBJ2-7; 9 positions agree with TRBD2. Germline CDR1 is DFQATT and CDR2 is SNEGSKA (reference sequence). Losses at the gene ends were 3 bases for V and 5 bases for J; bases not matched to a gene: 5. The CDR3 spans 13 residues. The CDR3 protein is CSARYGLAHEQYF. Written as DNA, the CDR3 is TGCAGTGCTAGGTACGGACTAGCGCACGAGCAGTACTTC.

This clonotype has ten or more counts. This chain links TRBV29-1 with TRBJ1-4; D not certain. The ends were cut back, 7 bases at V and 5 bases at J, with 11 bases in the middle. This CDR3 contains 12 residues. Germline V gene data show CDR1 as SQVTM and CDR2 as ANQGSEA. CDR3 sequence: CSALIQNEKLFF. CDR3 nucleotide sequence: TGCAGCGCCTTAATCCAGAATGAAAAACTGTTTTTT.

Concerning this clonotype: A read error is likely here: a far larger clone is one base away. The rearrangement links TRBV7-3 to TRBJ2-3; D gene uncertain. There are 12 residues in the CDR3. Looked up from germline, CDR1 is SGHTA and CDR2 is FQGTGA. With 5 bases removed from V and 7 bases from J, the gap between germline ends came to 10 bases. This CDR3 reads CASSTGRNTQYF. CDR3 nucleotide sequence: TGTGCCAGCAGCACTGGACGCAATACGCAGTATTTT.

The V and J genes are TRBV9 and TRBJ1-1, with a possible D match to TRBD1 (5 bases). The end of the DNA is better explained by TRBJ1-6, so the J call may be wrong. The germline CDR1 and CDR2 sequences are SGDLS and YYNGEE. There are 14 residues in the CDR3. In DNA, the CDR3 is TGTGCCAGCAGCATCCCGGGACGTTATCCACCCCTCCACTTT. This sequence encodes CASSIPGRYPPLHF.

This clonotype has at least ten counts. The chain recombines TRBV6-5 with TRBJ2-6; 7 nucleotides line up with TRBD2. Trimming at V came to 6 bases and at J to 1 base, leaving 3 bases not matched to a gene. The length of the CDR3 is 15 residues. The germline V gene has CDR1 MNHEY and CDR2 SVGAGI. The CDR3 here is CASSPGGSGANVLTF. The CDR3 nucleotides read TGTGCCAGCAGCCCCGGGGGGTCTGGGGCCAACGTCCTGACTTTC.

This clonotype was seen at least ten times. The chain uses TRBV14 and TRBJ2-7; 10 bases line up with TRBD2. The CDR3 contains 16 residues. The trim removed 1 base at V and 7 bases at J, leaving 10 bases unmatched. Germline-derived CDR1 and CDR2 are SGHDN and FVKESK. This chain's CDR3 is CASSQVRGLASGEQYF. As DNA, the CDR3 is TGTGCCAGCAGCCAAGTACGGGGACTAGCGTCGGGGGAGCAGTACTTC. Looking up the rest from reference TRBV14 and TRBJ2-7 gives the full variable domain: EAGVTQFPSHSVIEKGQTVTLRCDPISGHDNLYWYRRVMGKEIKFLLHFVKESKQDESGMPNNRFLAERTGGTYSTLKVQPAELEDSGVYFCASSQVRGLASGEQYFGPGTRLTVT.